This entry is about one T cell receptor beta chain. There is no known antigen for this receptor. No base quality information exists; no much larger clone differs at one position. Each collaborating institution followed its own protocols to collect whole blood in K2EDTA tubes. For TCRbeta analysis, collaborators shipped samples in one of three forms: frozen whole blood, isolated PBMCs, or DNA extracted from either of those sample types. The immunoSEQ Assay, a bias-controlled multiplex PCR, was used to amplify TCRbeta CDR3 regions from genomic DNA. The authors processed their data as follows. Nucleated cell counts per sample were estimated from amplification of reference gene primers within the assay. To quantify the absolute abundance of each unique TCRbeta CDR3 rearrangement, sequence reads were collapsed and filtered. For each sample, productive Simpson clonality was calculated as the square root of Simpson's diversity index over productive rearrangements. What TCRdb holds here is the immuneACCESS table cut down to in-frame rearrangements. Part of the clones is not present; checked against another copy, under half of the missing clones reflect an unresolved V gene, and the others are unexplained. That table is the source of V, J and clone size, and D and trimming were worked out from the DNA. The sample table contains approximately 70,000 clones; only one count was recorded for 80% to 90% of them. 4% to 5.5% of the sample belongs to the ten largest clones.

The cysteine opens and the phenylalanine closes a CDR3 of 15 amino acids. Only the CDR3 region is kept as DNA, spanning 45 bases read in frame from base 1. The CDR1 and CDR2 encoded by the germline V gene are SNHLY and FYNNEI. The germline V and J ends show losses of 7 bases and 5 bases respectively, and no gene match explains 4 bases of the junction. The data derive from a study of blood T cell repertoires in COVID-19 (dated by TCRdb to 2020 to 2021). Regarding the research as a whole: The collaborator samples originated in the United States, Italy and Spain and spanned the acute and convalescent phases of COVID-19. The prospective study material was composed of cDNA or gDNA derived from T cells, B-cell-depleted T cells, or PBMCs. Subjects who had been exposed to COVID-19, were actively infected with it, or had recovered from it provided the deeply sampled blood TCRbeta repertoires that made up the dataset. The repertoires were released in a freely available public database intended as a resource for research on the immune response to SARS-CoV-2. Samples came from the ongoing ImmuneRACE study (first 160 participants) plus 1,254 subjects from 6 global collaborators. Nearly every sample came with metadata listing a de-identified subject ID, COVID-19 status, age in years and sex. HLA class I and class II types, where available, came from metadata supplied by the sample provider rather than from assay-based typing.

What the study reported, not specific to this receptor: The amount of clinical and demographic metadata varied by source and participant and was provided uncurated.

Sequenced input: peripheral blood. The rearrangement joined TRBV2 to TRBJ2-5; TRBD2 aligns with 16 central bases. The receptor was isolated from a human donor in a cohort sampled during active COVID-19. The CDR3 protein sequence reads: CASKGLAGGPETQYF. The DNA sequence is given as TGTGCCAGCAAGGGACTAGCGGGAGGGCCCGAGACCCAGTACTTC.